This T cell receptor (beta chain) was observed in a study of long-term antiretroviral therapy in people with HIV. Study overall: About a decade before 2015, the earliest samples were taken when ART was typically delayed. General study points: Blood dating 2004 to 2017 may reflect older ART regimens. Diversity remained lower than transplant donor controls, even though it increased after ART.

As to this clone: Antigen specificity is unknown.

With 6 bases removed from V and 1 base from J, the gap between germline ends came to 14 bases. From germline, CDR1 is MNHEY and CDR2 SVGAGI. The CDR3 sequence is 15 residues long. An immunoSEQ assay, version v3.0, was performed at survey level. Some clones are missing from TCRdb's copy, which holds only in-frame ones; the method was immunoSEQ multiplex PCR. In the table there are 21,000 or so clones, more than 75% of which are singletons. The chain combines TRBV6-5 with TRBJ2-3, with D possibly being TRBD2 (5 bases). This sample comprised unsorted PBMCs, obtained 2.3 years after starting antiretroviral therapy. This clonotype was sampled from a man between 60 and 75 years old with HIV. CDR3 sequence: CASSPRTGGTDTQYF. CDR3 nucleotide sequence: TGTGCCAGCAGCCCCAGGACTGGCGGCACAGATACGCAGTATTTT.